Listed here are 18 T cell receptor beta chains from one sample, sequenced in a study of shared clonotypes between healthy human individuals. Libraries were prepared by immunoSEQ multiplex PCR; TCRdb keeps only in-frame clonotypes and omits some of them. This table holds roughly 1,100,000 clones, about 75% found once. Sequencing was performed on memory CD4+ T cells sorted from blood. The subset denotes: CD45RA-negative fraction. The receptors stem from a man between 18 and 35 years old in good health.

The chain couples TRBV27 to TRBJ1-6; TRBD1 is a possible D gene (5 bases). CDR3 size: 13 residues. Germline V CDR1 and CDR2: MNHEY, SMNVEV (reference sequence). Trimming took 9 bases from V and 10 from J, leaving 16 bases between them. CDR3 nucleotide sequence: TGTGCCAGTAGTAAACTAGGGGTCTCACCCCTCCACTTT. Its protein product is CASSKLGVSPLHF.

The chain is built from TRBV25-1 and TRBJ1-5; D possibly corresponds to TRBD1 (6 bases). The germline V gene encodes CDR1 MGHDK and CDR2 SYGVNS. The CDR3 length is 15 residues. V was clipped by 4 bases and J by 7 bases, with 17 bases between them. CDR3 bases: TGTGCCAGCAGTGCGGAAGGGGGGGCCGAGCAGCCCCAGCATTTT. Translation gives CASSAEGGAEQPQHF.

This clone was picked up a small number of times. CDR3 in amino acids: CASSLRQENSPLHF. Written as DNA, the CDR3 is TGTGCCAGCAGTTTGAGGCAGGAAAATTCACCCCTCCACTTT. This chain links TRBV28 with TRBJ1-6; D call uncertain. Germline V gene sequence: CDR1 MDHEN, CDR2 SYDVKM. V was cut by 3 bases and J by 7 bases, with 10 bases left in between. This CDR3 is 14 amino acids long.

The J gene is TRBJ2-5, the V gene TRBV5-1, with 7 bases fitting TRBD2. Per the germline V gene, CDR1 is SGHRS and CDR2 is YFSETQ. This CDR3 is built from 15 residues. With V trimmed by 1 base and J by 4 bases, 7 bases remained unmatched. The CDR3 reads CASSLSTGGGETQYF. Here the CDR3 DNA reads TGCGCCAGCAGCTTGTCGACGGGGGGTGGAGAGACCCAGTACTTC.

The chain links TRBV21-1 to TRBJ2-1; no DNA check was done on the table's D call, TRBD1. TRBV21-1 is noted as a pseudogene. The length of the CDR3 is 16 residues. CDR3 nucleotides: TGTGCCAGCAGCAAAGGACAGGCCTTCTCCTACAATGAGCAGTTCTTC. Residues: CASSKGQAFSYNEQFF.

The chain combines TRBV19 with TRBJ2-2, with D unresolved. CDR3 length: 15 amino acids. V lost 0 bases and J 2 bases, leaving 7 bases between the germline ends. Germline CDR1 and CDR2: LNHDA and SQIVND (reference sequence). CDR3 sequence (DNA): TGTGCCAGTAGTATAGACGTCCTTAACACCGGGGAGCTGTTTTTT. Protein product: CASSIDVLNTGELFF.

The V call is TRBV6-5, the J call TRBJ1-2, with a possible D match to TRBD1 (6 bases). Trimming removed 5 bases at V and 4 bases at J, with 14 bases between. The CDR3 has 14 residues. Germline V gene lookup returns CDR1 MNHEY and CDR2 SVGAGI. DNA of the CDR3: TGTGCCAGCAGTCAACAGGGTTACGGCTATGGCTACACCTTC. Protein: CASSQQGYGYGYTF.

The V gene is TRBV28, the J gene TRBJ2-5; no clear D gene. Looked up from germline, CDR1 is MDHEN and CDR2 is SYDVKM. The CDR3 consists of 16 residues. Trimming removed 5 bases from V and 4 bases from J, with 20 bases in between. The CDR3 nucleotides are TGTGCCAGCAGTCCTCGCTCTGTAAAAGGCCGAGAGACCCAGTACTTC. The encoded protein is CASSPRSVKGRETQYF.

The J gene is TRBJ2-5, the V gene TRBV19, with D maybe TRBD2 (5 bases). The CDR3 totals 13 residues. The ends were cut back, 3 bases at V and 5 bases at J, with 10 bases in the middle. The germline V gene encodes CDR1 LNHDA and CDR2 SQIVND (reference sequence). As DNA, the CDR3 is TGTGCCAGTAGTATCGGGGTGCTGGAGACCCAGTACTTC. This gives the protein CASSIGVLETQYF.

This clone turned up a few times. This chain's CDR3 is CASSPQSDSLEAFF. For the CDR3, the DNA is TGTGCCAGCAGCCCTCAAAGCGACAGCCTTGAAGCTTTCTTT. The rearrangement links TRBV7-3 to TRBJ1-1, with TRBD1 as a possible D gene (5 bases). Between the trimmed V and J ends, which lost 5 bases and 7 bases, there was a span of 17 bases. The CDR3 spans 14 residues. In germline, CDR1 is SGHTA, CDR2 FQGTGA.

The rearrangement uses TRBV7-2 and TRBJ2-5, with 14 bases aligning to TRBD2. This CDR3 contains 16 residues. From germline, CDR1 is SGHTA and CDR2 FQGNSA. J gave up 5 bases and V 4 bases, and 6 bases lay outside the gene matches. The CDR3 reads CASSSGLAGAGETQYF. CDR3 in DNA: TGTGCCAGCAGCTCGGGACTAGCGGGAGCGGGGGAGACCCAGTACTTC.

J is TRBJ2-3 and V is TRBV12-2; whether TRBD2, the table's D call, matches the DNA was not checked. TRBV12-2 is described as a pseudogene. The CDR3 spans 15 residues. CDR3 amino acids: CASRLALAGADTQYF. The CDR3 DNA sequence: TGTGCAAGTCGCTTAGCGTTAGCGGGAGCAGATACGCAGTATTTT.

The chain combines TRBV7-2 with TRBJ2-7; 8 nucleotides match TRBD2. The CDR3 totals 14 residues. With V trimmed by 5 bases and J by 3 bases, 6 bases remained unmatched. Germline V CDR1 and CDR2: SGHTA, FQGNSA. The CDR3 region is CASSKGLANYEQYF. The DNA of the CDR3 is TGTGCCAGCAGCAAAGGACTAGCCAACTACGAGCAGTACTTC.

V and J are TRBV6-1 and TRBJ1-4; 7 bases fit TRBD1. The length of the CDR3 is 14 residues. With 4 bases clipped from V and 5 bases from J, the junction kept 4 bases outside the gene matches. Germline lookup yields CDR1 MNHNS and CDR2 SASEGT. The CDR3 DNA follows: TGTGCCAGCAGTGGGACAGGCCTGAATGAAAAACTGTTTTTT. This sequence encodes CASSGTGLNEKLFF.

The chain employs TRBV5-4 and TRBJ2-3; 13 nucleotides align to TRBD2. Germline loops: CDR1 SGHNT, CDR2 YYREEE (reference sequence). This CDR3 comprises 16 residues. The J segment lost 2 bases and the V segment lost 2 bases, leaving 2 bases of the junction unmatched. The CDR3 region is CASSFGLAGATDTQYF. The DNA of the CDR3 is TGTGCCAGCAGCTTCGGACTAGCGGGGGCCACAGATACGCAGTATTTT.

This chain connects TRBV30 to TRBJ2-1; 9 bases line up with TRBD2. V was clipped by 6 bases and J by 5 bases; unmatched bases: 8. The CDR3 sequence is 14 residues long. From germline, CDR1 is GTSNPN and CDR2 SVGIG (reference sequence). The CDR3 DNA is TGTGCCTGTCAGGGACTAGCCTTTGACAATGAGCAGTTCTTC. Translated, it gives CACQGLAFDNEQFF.

This CDR3 is CASSLALLAGGGEQFF. In DNA, the CDR3 is TGTGCCAGCAGCTTAGCTCTCCTAGCGGGAGGGGGTGAGCAGTTCTTC. V gene TRBV7-2 combines with J gene TRBJ2-1; 12 positions match TRBD2. V lost 0 bases and J lost 9; bases outside the gene matches: 6. Looked up from germline, CDR1 is SGHTA and CDR2 is FQGNSA. The CDR3 extends over 16 amino acids.

The rearrangement uses TRBV2 and TRBJ1-2, with TRBD1 matching 8 bases. V dropped 7 bases and J dropped 5; count of bases not matched to a gene: 3. The CDR3 consists of 12 residues. Germline V gene lookup returns CDR1 SNHLY and CDR2 FYNNEI. CDR3 sequence reads: CASIQGGYGYTF. In DNA, the CDR3 is TGTGCCAGCATACAGGGGGGTTATGGCTACACCTTC.